What follows are 29 T cell receptor beta chains derived from one specimen sequenced in a study of blood T cell repertoires in COVID-19. Sequencing used immunoSEQ multiplex PCR; TCRdb keeps in-frame clones, though not all of them. The table has approximately 450,000 clones, 80% to 90% seen once. The material sequenced was PBMCs or T cells enriched from blood (not recorded which). The source of these receptors is a man aged 30 to 45 who had recovered from COVID-19.

Here the CDR3 DNA reads TGTGCCTGGAGAAAGGGACAGAGCTACGAGCAGTACTTC. Its translation is CAWRKGQSYEQYF. The V gene is TRBV30, the J gene TRBJ2-7; 7 nucleotides line up with TRBD1. Trimming took 3 bases from V and 3 from J; bases not matched to a gene: 5. The CDR3 contains 13 residues. Germline V lookup: CDR1 GTSNPN, CDR2 SVGIG (reference sequence).

This rearrangement joins TRBV19 to TRBJ2-5, with TRBD1 matching 8 bases. The CDR3 is 14 amino acids. Germline CDR1 is LNHDA and CDR2 is SQIVND (reference sequence). After removal of 7 bases from V and 5 bases from J, the junction contained 9 bases not matched to a gene. CDR3 sequence reads: CASKRPGQVETQYF. The CDR3 DNA is TGTGCCAGTAAACGACCGGGACAGGTTGAGACCCAGTACTTC.

This clone has a single count. The chain carries TRBV28 and TRBJ2-3; TRBD1 agrees at 7 bases. The J segment lost 4 bases and the V segment lost 6 bases, leaving 7 bases of the junction unmatched. CDR1 is MDHEN and CDR2 is SYDVKM in the germline V gene. This CDR3 is 14 amino acids long. The CDR3 loop reads CASSRDREADTQYF. The DNA for the CDR3 is TGTGCCAGCAGCCGGGACAGAGAAGCAGATACGCAGTATTTT.

The rearrangement uses TRBV12-3 or TRBV12-4 and TRBJ1-1; D gene unclear. The CDR3 runs to 13 residues. V lost 7 bases to trimming and J lost 2 bases, with 11 bases between them. The CDR3 nucleotides read TGTGCCAGCAATCCCGACAAAAACACTGAAGCTTTCTTT. It codes for CASNPDKNTEAFF.

V usage is TRBV30 and J usage is TRBJ2-7; D perhaps matches TRBD2 (6 bases). V lost 0 bases, J lost 8 bases, and 20 bases lay in between. The CDR3 runs 15 residues. Germline V gene data show CDR1 as GTSNPN and CDR2 as SVGIG (reference sequence). The CDR3 loop reads CAWSVGAGRHQQQYF. CDR3 nucleotide sequence: TGTGCCTGGAGTGTAGGGGCCGGGAGACACCAGCAGCAGTACTTC.

This rearrangement joins TRBV7-9 to TRBJ2-1, with 9 bases lining up with TRBD1. The CDR3 extends over 15 amino acids. V lost 5 bases and J lost 2; bases outside the gene matches: 4. Germline CDR1 is SEHNR and CDR2 is FQNEAQ (reference sequence). CDR3 in amino acids: CASSPDRGPYNEQFF. CDR3 nucleotides: TGTGCCAGCAGCCCGGACAGGGGACCCTACAATGAGCAGTTCTTC.

This sequence joins TRBV30 and TRBJ2-5, with 8 bases lining up with TRBD2. This CDR3 has 16 amino acids. With 5 bases clipped from V and 5 bases from J, the junction kept 16 bases outside the gene matches. Germline V gene lookup returns CDR1 GTSNPN and CDR2 SVGIG (reference sequence). The CDR3 here is CAWGASWVAGLETQYF. In DNA form, the CDR3 reads TGTGCCTGGGGGGCTAGTTGGGTAGCGGGACTTGAGACCCAGTACTTC.

V gene TRBV7-7 combines with J gene TRBJ2-2; maybe TRBD2 (6 bases). The CDR3 sequence is 12 residues long. The germline V and J ends were trimmed by 8 bases and 5 bases, with 9 bases remaining between them. Germline V gene lookup returns CDR1 SSHAT and CDR2 FNYEAQ (reference sequence). This chain's CDR3 is CASRGETGELFF. The CDR3 DNA sequence: TGTGCCAGCCGCGGGGAGACCGGGGAGCTGTTTTTT.

The gene calls are TRBV23-1 and TRBJ2-7, with 7 bases aligning to TRBD2. TRBV23-1 is filed as an ORF, its function uncertain. V dropped 2 bases and J dropped 2; count of bases not matched to a gene: 15. This CDR3 comprises 18 residues. DNA for the CDR3: TGCGCCAGCAGTCAAAAAAATCGGGACTACCTATTTGCCTACGAGCAGTACTTC. This gives the protein CASSQKNRDYLFAYEQYF.

The V call is TRBV25-1, the J call TRBJ2-7; tentative D call: TRBD1 (6 bases). The V gene's germline CDR1 is MGHDK and CDR2 SYGVNS. Trimming took 6 bases from V and 0 from J, leaving 18 bases between them. The CDR3 length is 16 residues. CDR3 DNA: TGTGCCAGCAGCGGCCCCCTGGGGGCTATCTCCTACGAGCAGTACTTC. As protein: CASSGPLGAISYEQYF.

This chain connects TRBV28 to TRBJ2-7, with 10 bases lining up with TRBD2. CDR1 and CDR2 from the germline V gene are MDHEN and SYDVKM. V was clipped by 0 bases and J by 2 bases; unmatched bases: 10. This CDR3 contains 18 residues. CDR3 sequence (DNA): TGTGCCAGCAGTTTATGGTCAGCGGGAGGGCCCGGCACCTACGAGCAGTACTTC. Protein: CASSLWSAGGPGTYEQYF. The full variable domain, completed using reference TRBV28 and TRBJ2-7, is DVKVTQSSRYLVKRTGEKVFLECVQDMDHENMFWYRQDPGLGLRLIYFSYDVKMKEKGDIPEGYSVSREKKERFSLILESASTNQTSMYLCASSLWSAGGPGTYEQYFGPGTRLTVT.

V usage is TRBV30 and J usage is TRBJ2-3, with 9 bases that match TRBD2. The CDR3 consists of 16 residues. Germline CDR1 and CDR2: GTSNPN and SVGIG (reference sequence). J was trimmed by 1 base and V by 5 bases; bases with no gene match: 10. CDR3 DNA: TGTGCCTGGGATTCGGGACTAGCCCGCCGCACAGATACGCAGTATTTT. Its translation is CAWDSGLARRTDTQYF.

The chain couples TRBV4-1 to TRBJ2-5, with TRBD1 identical over 9 bases. Trimming cost V 3 bases and J 1 base; bases outside gene matches: 9. The CDR3 contains 17 residues. Germline loops: CDR1 MGHRA, CDR2 YSYEKL. CDR3 sequence (DNA): TGCGCCAGCAGCCACCCCGAACAGGGGGCCCCCCAAGAGACCCAGTACTTC. Protein product: CASSHPEQGAPQETQYF.

This chain joins TRBV18 and TRBJ2-4; 11 bases line up with TRBD2. In germline, CDR1 is KGHSH, CDR2 LQKENI. The V gene end was trimmed by 6 bases and the J gene end by 2 bases; junction bases not matched to a gene: 6. The CDR3 runs to 16 residues. In DNA, the CDR3 is TGTGCCAGCTCCTTACTAGCGGGAGTATCCAAAAACATTCAGTACTTC. It is translated as CASSLLAGVSKNIQYF.

V usage is TRBV6-5 and J usage is TRBJ1-5, with D tentatively TRBD1 (5 bases). Germline V gene data show CDR1 as MNHEY and CDR2 as SVGAGI. V was clipped by 6 bases and J by 7 bases, with 7 bases between them. The CDR3 has 11 amino acids. CDR3 loop: CASSQGQPQHF. CDR3 DNA: TGTGCCAGCAGCCAGGGCCAGCCCCAGCATTTT.

The rearrangement joins TRBV11-2 to TRBJ2-2; 9 nucleotides agree with TRBD1. V was pared by 5 bases and J by 6 bases, with 4 bases of the junction left unmatched. The CDR3 covers 14 residues. Germline V CDR1 and CDR2: SGHAT, FQNNGV. DNA of the CDR3: TGTGCCAGCAGCCGGGACAGGGCGGCCGGGGAGCTGTTTTTT. Residues: CASSRDRAAGELFF.

This clone was picked up a small number of times. This rearrangement joins TRBV10-3 to TRBJ1-6; unclear D gene. CDR3 length: 15 amino acids. Trimming took 6 bases from V and 0 from J, leaving 9 bases between them. Germline V gene sequence: CDR1 ENHRY, CDR2 SYGVKD. This CDR3 is CAIRTESSYNSPLHF. CDR3 sequence (DNA): TGTGCCATCAGGACGGAGAGCTCCTATAATTCACCCCTCCACTTT.

This clone was seen just once. This chain uses TRBV5-1 with TRBJ1-2; 9 nucleotides agree with TRBD1. V was pared by 4 bases and J by 8 bases, with 12 bases of the junction left unmatched. CDR1 and CDR2 from the germline V gene are SGHRS and YFSETQ. The CDR3 totals 15 residues. The CDR3 DNA reads TGCGCCAGCAGCCCCAGACAGGACAGGGGTGGCGGCTACACCTTC. Its translation is CASSPRQDRGGGYTF.

Only one count was recorded for this clone. The chain couples TRBV7-9 to TRBJ1-4; TRBD1 agrees at 9 bases. The CDR3 covers 18 residues. V trimming: 1 base; J trimming: 2 bases; junction bases outside the gene matches: 8. CDR1 is SEHNR and CDR2 is FQNEAQ in the germline V gene (reference sequence). CDR3 protein: CASSLGRQGVKTNEKLFF. The CDR3, as DNA: TGTGCCAGCAGCTTAGGACGACAGGGGGTGAAGACTAATGAAAAACTGTTTTTT.

The CDR3 spells CASSPSDGTTSNQPQHF. In nucleotides, the CDR3 is TGTGCCAGCAGCCCCTCGGACGGGACAACTAGCAATCAGCCCCAGCATTTT. V usage is TRBV7-9 and J usage is TRBJ1-5; the D gene is possibly TRBD1 (6 bases). CDR1 SEHNR and CDR2 FQNEAQ come from the germline V gene (reference sequence). The V and J ends lost 5 bases and 0 bases respectively, with 17 bases between them. This CDR3 is 17 amino acids long.

This clone was detected once. The rearrangement joins TRBV30 to TRBJ1-5; the match to TRBD1 covers 7 bases. V lost 2 bases to trimming and J lost 6 bases; unmatched junction nucleotides: 4. Germline loops: CDR1 GTSNPN, CDR2 SVGIG (reference sequence). The CDR3 has 13 amino acids. The CDR3 DNA reads as TGTGCCTGGAGTCGACAGGGAAGTCAGCCCCAGCATTTT. It yields the protein CAWSRQGSQPQHF.

The chain uses TRBV6-1 and TRBJ2-1; the D gene is possibly TRBD2 (6 bases). The germline CDR1 and CDR2 sequences are MNHNS and SASEGT. Trimming pared 0 bases from V and 2 bases from J, leaving 8 bases between. This CDR3 is built from 15 residues. The CDR3 DNA sequence: TGTGCCAGCAGTGAAGCGGAGGGACCCTACAATGAGCAGTTCTTC. Translation: CASSEAEGPYNEQFF.

J is TRBJ2-1 and V is TRBV7-2; D is uncertain. CDR3 length: 13 residues. The V end lost 3 bases, the J end lost 7 bases, and 10 bases lay between the germline ends. Germline V lookup: CDR1 SGHTA, CDR2 FQGNSA. The CDR3 sequence: CASSFETSNEQFF. CDR3 in DNA: TGTGCCAGCAGCTTCGAGACTTCGAATGAGCAGTTCTTC.

J is TRBJ2-7 and V is TRBV4-2; D possibly corresponds to TRBD1 (5 bases). Trimming pared 0 bases from V and 5 bases from J, leaving 17 bases between. The CDR3 contains 16 residues. Germline V gives CDR1 LGHNA, CDR2 YNFKEQ. The CDR3: CASSQEFQGLPDEQYF. For the CDR3, the DNA is TGTGCCAGCAGCCAAGAGTTTCAGGGTCTTCCCGACGAGCAGTACTTC.

This clone appeared a single time. The gene calls are TRBV11-2 and TRBJ2-7; no clear D gene. V was trimmed by 1 base and J by 6 bases, leaving 7 bases between them. The CDR3 is 12 amino acids. Germline CDR1 and CDR2: SGHAT and FQNNGV. CDR3: CASSLGQREQYF. The CDR3 bases are TGTGCCAGCAGCTTAGGTCAGCGCGAGCAGTACTTC.

This clone was detected a few times. The rearrangement joins TRBV29-1 to TRBJ1-1; D remains ambiguous. Trimming cost V 2 bases and J 6 bases, with 10 bases left between them. The CDR3 runs to 12 residues. CDR1 SQVTM and CDR2 ANQGSEA come from the germline V gene. The CDR3 reads CSVELSRSEAFF. The CDR3 region has the DNA TGCAGCGTTGAATTGAGTCGGTCTGAAGCTTTCTTT.

The chain combines TRBV28 with TRBJ1-1; maybe TRBD1 (5 bases). Looked up from germline, CDR1 is MDHEN and CDR2 is SYDVKM. Trimming shortened V by 3 bases and J by 4 bases, and 12 bases separated the two germline ends. There are 14 residues in the CDR3. This CDR3 is CASSLGTGVTEAFF. Here the CDR3 DNA reads TGTGCCAGCAGTTTGGGAACAGGCGTCACTGAAGCTTTCTTT.

V and J are TRBV3-1 (or the pseudogene TRBV3-2) and TRBJ2-1; 9 bases map to TRBD2. Germline assignment: CDR1 LGHDT and CDR2 YNNKEL (reference sequence). Trimming took 3 bases from V and 4 from J; bases not matched to a gene: 7. This CDR3 is built from 16 residues. CDR3 coding DNA: TGTGCCAGCAGCCAGGCAGGACTAGCGAAATACAATGAGCAGTTCTTC. Residues: CASSQAGLAKYNEQFF.

The chain uses TRBV9 and TRBJ2-1, with 9 bases matching TRBD1. This CDR3 region has 14 residues. Germline V lookup: CDR1 SGDLS, CDR2 YYNGEE. The V gene end was trimmed by 4 bases and the J gene end by 10 bases; junction bases not matched to a gene: 9. CDR3 protein: CASSFQQGAGEQFF. CDR3 bases: TGTGCCAGCAGCTTCCAACAGGGGGCCGGGGAGCAGTTCTTC.